A single sample gave rise to the 24 T cell receptor beta chains below, sequenced in a study of T cells in Graves' hyperthyroidism and ophthalmopathy. The investigators amplified TCR beta CDR3 regions from RNA transcripts. With the HTBI primer set, the TCR CDR3 went through a first round of RT-PCR. Each CDR3 protein gets one entry after TCRdb re-called the multiplex PCR reads with MiXCR. The sample yields roughly 500,000 distinct CDR3 sequences, about 45% seen once. The specimen was peripheral blood or thyroid tissue (not recorded which). The receptors shown here come from an adult woman with Graves' disease, either hyperthyroidism or ophthalmopathy (not recorded which).

CDR3 loop: CAIQGGYLAGGNTF. CDR3 nucleotide sequence: TGTGCCATCCAGGGGGGCTACCTCGCGGGCGGAAACACCTTC. J is TRBJ1-2 and V is TRBV10-3, with 7 bases matching TRBD1. V was clipped by 8 bases and J by 12 bases; unmatched bases: 18. The CDR3 loop spans 14 amino acids. Germline CDR1 and CDR2: ENHRY and SYGVKD.

This rearrangement joins TRBV7-9 to TRBJ1-1; perhaps TRBD1 as D (5 bases). The ends were cut back, 4 bases at V and 1 base at J, with 10 bases in the middle. Germline CDR1 SEHNR, CDR2 FQNEAQ (reference sequence). The CDR3 sequence is 14 residues long. In DNA, the CDR3 is TGTGCCAGCAGCTCAAACCAGGGGAACACTGAAGCTTTCTTT. Residues: CASSSNQGNTEAFF.

This clonotype was counted many times. V is TRBV13 and J is TRBJ2-7; tentatively, D is TRBD1 (5 bases). CDR3 length: 14 amino acids. CDR1 is PRHDT, CDR2 FYEKMQ, per germline (reference sequence). V was cut by 5 bases and J by 0 bases, with 11 bases left in between. The CDR3, as DNA: TGTGCCAGCAGCGGACAAGGGGCCTCCTACGAGCAGTACTTC. Its translation: CASSGQGASYEQYF.

The chain recombines TRBV7-8 with TRBJ1-1; D perhaps matches TRBD1 (5 bases). V was pared by 1 base and J by 11 bases, with 17 bases between. This CDR3 contains 14 residues. In germline, CDR1 is SGHVS, CDR2 FQNEAQ. The CDR3 here is CASSLGGRPDKAFF. CDR3 DNA: TGTGCCAGCAGCTTAGGGGGACGGCCCGATAAGGCTTTCTTT.

This clonotype occurred many times. The CDR3 is CSAPRGAGYTF. The CDR3 DNA reads TGCAGTGCTCCACGCGGGGCGGGCTACACCTTC. The chain recombines TRBV20-1 with TRBJ1-2; possible D gene TRBD1, 5 bases. This CDR3 contains 11 residues. Germline V lookup: CDR1 DFQATT, CDR2 SNEGSKA (reference sequence). Trimming took 5 bases from V and 8 from J, leaving 12 bases between them.

The rearrangement joins TRBV3-1 to TRBJ2-7, with a tentative D call TRBD2 (7 bases). The CDR3 has 12 amino acids. Trimming left V 10 bases short and J 6 bases short, with 16 bases between. Germline V CDR1 and CDR2: LGHDT, YNNKEL (reference sequence). The CDR3 loop is CATGGHLFEQYF. As DNA, the CDR3 is TGTGCCACGGGGGGACACCTCTTCGAGCAGTACTTC.

The chain links TRBV10-3 to TRBJ1-1; D might be TRBD1 (5 bases). Germline CDR1 and CDR2: ENHRY and SYGVKD. V gave up 3 bases and J gave up 7 bases, with 21 bases separating them. There are 16 residues in the CDR3. CDR3 residues: CAISDKYVGQPSEAFF. In DNA form, the CDR3 reads TGTGCCATCAGTGATAAGTACGTAGGACAACCCAGTGAAGCTTTCTTT.

This clonotype was detected ten times or more. This rearrangement joins TRBV14 to TRBJ2-7, with TRBD1 as a possible D gene (6 bases). The CDR3 has 14 amino acids. Germline CDR1 is SGHDN and CDR2 is FVKESK. V lost 1 base to trimming and J lost 9 bases, with 16 bases between them. The CDR3 loop reads CASSQGYRDVWQYF. The CDR3 DNA reads as TGTGCCAGCAGCCAAGGTTACAGGGATGTATGGCAGTACTTC.

This rearrangement joins TRBV20-1 to TRBJ1-4; 7 nucleotides line up with TRBD1. There are 14 residues in the CDR3. The J segment lost 8 bases and the V segment lost 3 bases, leaving 9 bases of the junction unmatched. Germline V gives CDR1 DFQATT, CDR2 SNEGSKA (reference sequence). This chain's CDR3 is CSASRREGAEKLFF. In DNA form, the CDR3 reads TGCAGTGCTAGTAGGCGCGAGGGGGCGGAAAAACTGTTTTTT.

This clonotype occurred once. The V and J genes are TRBV29-1 and TRBJ2-7, with D perhaps being TRBD1 or TRBD2 (5 bases each). V shed 1 base and J shed 4 bases, with 14 bases lying between them. The CDR3 loop spans 14 amino acids. The germline gives CDR1 SQVTM, CDR2 ANQGSEA. This CDR3 reads CSVEGGAPPYEQYF. The CDR3 nucleotides read TGCAGCGTTGAAGGAGGGGCACCCCCTTACGAGCAGTACTTC.

J is TRBJ2-7 and V is TRBV7-3; D is perhaps TRBD2 (5 bases). V was shortened by 3 bases and J by 2 bases, with 8 bases between the two germline ends. The CDR3 runs to 13 residues. From germline, CDR1 is SGHTA and CDR2 FQGTGA. The CDR3 DNA is TGTGCCAGCAGCTTCATCGGGGCCTACGAGCAGTACTTC. Amino acid sequence: CASSFIGAYEQYF.

The chain recombines TRBV5-1 with TRBJ1-6, with TRBD1 matching over 9 bases. Per germline, CDR1 SGHRS and CDR2 YFSETQ. CDR3 length: 12 amino acids. The CDR3: CGRQGGNSPLHF. CDR3 in DNA: TGCGGCAGACAGGGGGGCAATTCACCCCTCCACTTT. Using reference TRBV5-1 and TRBJ1-6 for the parts outside the CDR3, the full variable domain is KAGVTQTPRYLIKTRGQQVTLSCSPISGHRSVSWYQQTPGQGLQFLFEYFSETQRNKGNFPGRFSGRQFSNSRSEMNVSTLELGDSALYLCGRQGGNSPLHFGNGTRLTVT.

The gene calls are TRBV19 and TRBJ2-1, with 8 bases fitting TRBD2. Germline loops: CDR1 LNHDA, CDR2 SQIVND (reference sequence). The CDR3 contains 13 residues. V shed 7 bases, J shed 8 bases, and the junction held 7 bases outside the gene matches. CDR3 sequence (DNA): TGTGCCAGTACGCGGGAAGCGGGGGATGAGCAGTTCTTC. It yields the protein CASTREAGDEQFF.

This clonotype has at least ten counts. The J gene is TRBJ1-1, the V gene TRBV5-1; D not certain. The V gene's germline CDR1 is SGHRS and CDR2 YFSETQ. V was cut by 4 bases and J by 0 bases, with 7 bases left in between. There are 13 residues in the CDR3. The CDR3 is CASSVQMNTEAFF. DNA for the CDR3: TGCGCCAGCAGCGTTCAGATGAACACTGAAGCTTTCTTT.

The CDR3 region has the DNA TGCAGTGCTAGTGGTGACACGCCACCGGGGGAGCTGTTTTTT. It translates to CSASGDTPPGELFF. The chain carries TRBV20-1 and TRBJ2-2; D call uncertain. CDR1 and CDR2 (germline): DFQATT, SNEGSKA (reference sequence). This CDR3 spans 14 amino acids. The V and J ends lost 3 bases and 8 bases respectively, with 16 bases between them.

This clonotype was counted a few times. The J gene is TRBJ2-5, the V gene TRBV11-1; 7 bases line up with TRBD1. V gave up 11 bases and J gave up 5 bases; unmatched junction bases: 8. Germline CDR1 SGHAT, CDR2 FQDESV (reference sequence). This CDR3 has 12 amino acids. The CDR3 loop is CARDRVGETQYF. As DNA, the CDR3 is TGTGCCCGCGACAGGGTAGGGGAGACCCAGTACTTC.

This clonotype was counted at least ten times. The chain links TRBV7-6 to TRBJ1-4; TRBD1 aligns across 8 bases. Per the germline V gene, CDR1 is SGHVS and CDR2 is FNYEAQ. With 2 bases clipped from V and 8 bases from J, the junction kept 7 bases outside the gene matches. This CDR3 contains 15 residues. CDR3 coding DNA: TGTGCCAGCAGCTTAAACAGGGGGTCCGAGGAAAAACTGTTTTTT. This encodes CASSLNRGSEEKLFF.

This clonotype came up many times. J is TRBJ1-3 and V is TRBV6-4; D unclear. Germline assignment: CDR1 MRHNA and CDR2 SNTAGT. With 6 bases removed from V and 0 bases from J, the gap between germline ends came to 3 bases. The CDR3 sequence is 12 residues long. The CDR3, as DNA: TGTGCCAGCAGGCACTCTGGAAACACCATATATTTT. It specifies CASRHSGNTIYF.

This clonotype was detected only a few times. J is TRBJ2-2 and V is TRBV7-3; 9 nucleotides agree with TRBD1. V was clipped by 4 bases and J by 6 bases; unmatched bases: 6. The CDR3 consists of 15 residues. Per the germline V gene, CDR1 is SGHTA and CDR2 is FQGTGA. In DNA, the CDR3 is TGTGCCAGCAGCTCCAGGACAGGGGAAGCCGGGGAGCTGTTTTTT. Translated, it gives CASSSRTGEAGELFF. Complete variable domain (other parts from reference TRBV7-3 and TRBJ2-2): GAGVSQTPSNKVTEKGKYVELRCDPISGHTALYWYRQSLGQGPEFLIYFQGTGAADDSGLPNDRFFAVRPEGSVSTLKIQRTERGDSAVYLCASSSRTGEAGELFFGEGSRLTVL.

The genes are TRBV29-1 and TRBJ2-6; D might be TRBD1 (5 bases). V was trimmed by 4 bases and J by 1 base, leaving 14 bases between them. Germline-derived CDR1 and CDR2 are SQVTM and ANQGSEA. This CDR3 contains 16 residues. DNA for the CDR3: TGCAGCGTTGCCAGGGTTTTTGGTTCTGGGGCCAACGTCCTGACTTTC. It translates to CSVARVFGSGANVLTF.

This chain connects TRBV13 to TRBJ2-3; D is possibly TRBD1 (5 bases). V was trimmed by 3 bases and J by 5 bases, leaving 12 bases between them. The CDR3 has 14 residues. From germline, CDR1 is PRHDT and CDR2 FYEKMQ (reference sequence). The CDR3: CASSFVSGQDTQYF. The DNA for the CDR3 is TGTGCCAGCAGCTTCGTATCAGGGCAAGATACGCAGTATTTT.

The V call is TRBV20-1, the J call TRBJ2-7, with 8 bases fitting TRBD1. Germline values: CDR1 DFQATT, CDR2 SNEGSKA (reference sequence). V was clipped by 6 bases and J by 3 bases; unmatched bases: 10. The CDR3 is 14 amino acids. CDR3 sequence: CSASGTGGIYEQYF. As DNA, the CDR3 is TGCAGTGCCTCCGGAACAGGGGGAATCTACGAGCAGTACTTC.

CDR3 amino acids: CASSGEGLWSGELFF. CDR3 nucleotide sequence: TGTGCCAGCAGCGGAGAGGGACTGTGGTCCGGGGAGCTGTTTTTT. V and J are TRBV4-2 and TRBJ2-2, with D perhaps TRBD2 (6 bases). This CDR3 is built from 15 residues. From germline, CDR1 is LGHNA and CDR2 YNFKEQ. V shed 5 bases and J shed 6 bases, with 16 bases lying between them.

The chain couples TRBV2 to TRBJ2-5; TRBD1 might be the D (6 bases). Trimming took 4 bases from V and 4 from J, leaving 16 bases between them. The CDR3 is 15 amino acids. Germline-derived CDR1 and CDR2 are SNHLY and FYNNEI. Written as DNA, the CDR3 is TGTGCCAGCAGTGGACCGCGAGGGGGAGCAGAGACCCAGTACTTC. This gives the protein CASSGPRGGAETQYF.